This record concerns one T cell receptor (beta chain) sequence. Its antigen is still unknown. Per the germline V gene, CDR1 is SQVTM and CDR2 is ANQGSEA. The V end lost 2 bases, the J end lost 2 bases, and 12 bases lay between the germline ends. This CDR3 region has 14 residues. The sample originates from a study of cytomegalovirus exposure and HLA in healthy donors. Study background: A prior study identified 120 million or so unique TCR beta sequences from some 180 million T cells.

The study, taken as a whole, reports: The majority of TCR sequences were rare, yet some public TCRs appeared in many donors. It was reported that TCR beta sequences correctly inferred the HLA-A and HLA-B alleles for most subjects. Cytomegalovirus-associated TCR beta chains were listed, numbering some 150.

PCR was performed using 60 Vbeta and 13 Jbeta primers. TCRdb's copy holds only in-frame clones and misses some; the assay was immunoSEQ multiplex PCR. The specimen's table records some 75,000 clones. This TCR derives from a boy aged 5-17 years in good health and CMV-seronegative. Material for sequencing was PBMCs. The rearrangement links TRBV29-1 to TRBJ1-2; a weak D match, TRBD1 (5 bases). CDR3 in DNA: TGCAGCGTTGAACGGCAGGGCTCGAACTATGGCTACACCTTC. It specifies CSVERQGSNYGYTF.